This section outlines one TCR beta chain sequence together with its context. The sample holds many counts of this clonotype. Its antigen is currently not known. No much larger clonotype is one base removed from it; base qualities were not supplied. CDR1 and CDR2 were assigned from the germline V gene (reference sequence) as DFQATT and SNEGSKA. The CDR3, from cysteine to phenylalanine, totals 13 residues. Just CDR3 DNA is preserved here, 39 bases in frame from base 1. Trimming removed 3 bases from V and 5 bases from J, leaving 11 bases between the germline ends. Systemically healthy Caucasian individuals from Russia, 35 to 50 in total and aged roughly 6 to 90 years, were included as donors. Each donor gave 8.5 to 10 milliliters of peripheral blood, collected into EDTA-treated Vacutainer tubes. Ficoll-Paque density-gradient centrifugation was used to isolate PBMCs, with at least 6.5 million obtained per sample. Total RNA was extracted from PBMCs with Trizol reagent, with at least 6 micrograms obtained per sample. For every donor, an aliquot of PBMCs went through flow cytometry to measure the percentages of naive CD45RAhigh/CD27high T cells.

These data are taken from a study of blood T cells in healthy people across ages (dated by TCRdb to between 2014 and 2016). About the full investigation: In model experiments, template switching captured about one uniquely barcoded TCR beta cDNA molecule for every two T cells. Using deep sequencing normalized with unique cDNA molecular identifiers, the study measured how TCR beta repertoire diversity changes with age. Four age groups were formed from the donors: young (average 16 years), middle-aged (approximately 40), aged (about 62) and long-lived (around 82). To avoid experimental bias, donors of different ages were randomly spread across the sequencing lanes. Using the same blood draw, the study looked at two additional independent replicas of 1 million unique cDNA reads for two donors, one aged 18 to 29 and the other aged 80 or older.

Libraries were made using 5' RACE. The sequencer was an Illumina HiSeq 2500. A second PCR of about 7 to 12 cycles was run with a J-beta primer mix and a sample-barcoded 5' primer. A unique molecular identifier was introduced onto each TCR beta cDNA molecule by a template-switch 5' adaptor carrying 12 random nucleotides. Each sample yielded at least 2.5 million CDR3-containing paired-end reads. All of the RNA was converted into first-strand cDNA using the Mint cDNA synthesis kit, with a TRBC-specific oligonucleotide serving as the primer. All cDNA was treated with uracil-DNA glycosylase and then went through a first 18-cycle PCR with the universal primers M1SS and BC2_uni_R. Per the authors' processing: Normalization of each sample was performed by random selection of 1 million high-quality reads, each carrying a distinct molecular identifier. Reads with shared molecular identifiers were discarded instead of being binned into consensus sequences. CDR3 identification, clonotype clustering and error correction used MiTCR with a Q25 quality threshold and the strictest error-elimination algorithm. A nonparametric unseen species model using Euler transformation provided a lower-bound estimate of total TCR beta diversity. The public reads were run again by TCRdb, first through fastp at Q25 and then through MiXCR, and only productive beta chains were kept. Each entry is one CDR3 protein sequence, shown with its most common DNA and genes. The authors' filters were not applied to this entry. This sample holds 1.6 million or so distinct CDR3 sequences; about 31% were observed only once. The ten largest clones take up about 10% of the sample.

What the authors observed across the whole study: Compared with the aged group, the long-lived group had more naive CD4+ T cells, fewer expanded clones and increased TCR diversity, a pattern suggesting age selection. Estimates of total diversity from one million sequenced T cells were regarded as lower bounds and underestimates. Because profiling used bulk unsorted PBMCs, naive and antigen-experienced compartments could not be compared conclusively. A strong correlation was found between observed TCR beta diversity and the percentage of naive T cells measured by flow cytometry. Observed TCR beta diversity per million T cells fell roughly linearly with age, and a significant reduction was already apparent by age around 36. Because donor CMV infection status was unknown, age-related changes in expanded clonotypes were potentially confounded.

The chain couples TRBV20-1 to TRBJ2-1, and possibly TRBD1, on 5 matching bases. The receptor was isolated from a woman in her twenties or thirties in good health. The sequenced sample was blood. The DNA sequence is as follows: TGCAGTGCTAGCAGGGTACAGGACAATGAGCAGTTCTTC. Its protein is CSASRVQDNEQFF.